The next 2 T cell receptor beta chains were all read from a single sample in a study of blood T cell repertoires in COVID-19 (dated by TCRdb to 2020 to 2022). Library creation used the immunoSEQ multiplex PCR assay. The table comes from immuneACCESS by way of TCRdb, which keeps in-frame sequences with V and J called. Part of the clones is missing from these tables; in studies checked, under half for an unresolved V gene and the rest for unknown reasons. The sample has roughly 160,000 clones on record, about four fifths of them singletons. The ten top clones hold 3% to 4% of the sample. Sequencing was performed on PBMCs or T cells enriched from blood (not recorded which). Every receptor here comes from a woman aged 60-75 years who had recovered from COVID-19.

This chain joins TRBV4-2 and TRBJ2-1; 9 nucleotides line up with TRBD2. This CDR3 has 16 residues. Germline V lookup: CDR1 LGHNA, CDR2 YNFKEQ. The V and J ends lost 4 bases and 3 bases, in that order; junction bases with no gene match: 7. The CDR3, as DNA: TGTGCCAGCAGCCTTTCCAGAGCGGGGGGCTACAATGAGCAGTTCTTC. Translated, it gives CASSLSRAGGYNEQFF.

The sample holds a few counts of this clone. The V and J genes are TRBV6-5 and TRBJ1-2; D might be TRBD1 (5 bases). The CDR3 consists of 15 residues. Germline CDR1 is MNHEY and CDR2 is SVGAGI. V was pared by 7 bases and J by 4 bases, with 19 bases between. The CDR3 sequence is CASNQGKTVGYGYTF. The CDR3 coding sequence is TGTGCCAGCAATCAAGGGAAGACAGTCGGCTATGGCTACACCTTC.